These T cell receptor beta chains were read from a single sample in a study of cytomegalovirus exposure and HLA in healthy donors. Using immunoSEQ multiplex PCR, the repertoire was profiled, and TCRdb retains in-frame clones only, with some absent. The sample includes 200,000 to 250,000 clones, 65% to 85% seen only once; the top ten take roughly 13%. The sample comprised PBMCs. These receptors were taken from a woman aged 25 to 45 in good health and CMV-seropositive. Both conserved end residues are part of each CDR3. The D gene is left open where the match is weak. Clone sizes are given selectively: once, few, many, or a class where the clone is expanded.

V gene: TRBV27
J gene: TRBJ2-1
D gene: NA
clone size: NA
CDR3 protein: CASTFQGRNEQFF
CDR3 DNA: TGTGCCAGCACTTTTCAGGGGCGTAATGAGCAGTTCTTC

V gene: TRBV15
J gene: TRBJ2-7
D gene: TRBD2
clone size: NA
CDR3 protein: CATSRHTGLAGEQYF
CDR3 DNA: TGTGCCACCAGCAGACATACGGGACTAGCAGGCGAGCAGTACTTC

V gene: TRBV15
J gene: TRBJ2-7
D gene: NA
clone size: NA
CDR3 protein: CATSRGKTGTLTEQYF
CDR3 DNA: TGTGCCACCAGCAGGGGGAAAACAGGGACCCTTACGGAGCAGTACTTC

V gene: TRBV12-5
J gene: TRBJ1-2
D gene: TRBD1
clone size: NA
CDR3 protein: CASRPGQGTLSIGYTF
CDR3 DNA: TGTGCTAGTCGCCCGGGACAGGGAACCCTATCTATTGGCTACACCTTC

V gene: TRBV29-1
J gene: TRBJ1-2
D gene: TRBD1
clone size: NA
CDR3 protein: CSVELTGGAGGYTF
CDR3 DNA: TGCAGCGTGGAGTTAACAGGGGGCGCGGGAGGCTACACCTTC

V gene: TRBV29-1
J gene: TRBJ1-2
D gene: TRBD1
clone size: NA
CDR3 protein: CSVDRRQGVSTNYGYTF
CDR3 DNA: TGCAGCGTTGATCGGAGACAGGGGGTCTCCACTAACTATGGCTACACCTTC

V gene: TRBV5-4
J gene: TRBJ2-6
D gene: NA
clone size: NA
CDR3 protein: CASSRKSGANVLTF
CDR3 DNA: TGTGCCAGCAGCCGTAAATCTGGGGCCAACGTCCTGACTTTC

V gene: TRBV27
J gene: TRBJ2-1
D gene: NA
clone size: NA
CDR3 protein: CASSFLFSGSRQFF
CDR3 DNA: TGTGCCAGCAGTTTCCTTTTTAGTGGATCGCGCCAGTTCTTC

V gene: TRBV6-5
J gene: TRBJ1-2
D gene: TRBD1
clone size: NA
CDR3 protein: CASSSVQGAAYGYTF
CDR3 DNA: TGTGCCAGCAGTTCGGTCCAGGGGGCGGCCTATGGCTACACCTTC

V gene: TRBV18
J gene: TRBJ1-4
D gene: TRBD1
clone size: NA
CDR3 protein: CASSPPGQAEKLFF
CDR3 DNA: TGTGCCAGCTCACCACCGGGACAGGCCGAAAAACTGTTTTTT

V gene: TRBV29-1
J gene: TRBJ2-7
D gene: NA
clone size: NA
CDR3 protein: CSACDSTPPGAYEQYF
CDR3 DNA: TGCAGCGCCTGCGACAGTACCCCCCCGGGCGCCTACGAGCAGTACTTC

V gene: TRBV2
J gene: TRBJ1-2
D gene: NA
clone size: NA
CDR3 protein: CASSKDGVLGGYTF
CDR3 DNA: TGTGCCAGCAGCAAGGACGGGGTCCTTGGGGGCTACACCTTC

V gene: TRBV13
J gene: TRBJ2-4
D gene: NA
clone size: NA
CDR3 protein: CASSSRNTGLAKNIQYF
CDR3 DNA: TGTGCCAGCAGCTCGCGGAACACAGGGCTAGCCAAAAACATTCAGTACTTC

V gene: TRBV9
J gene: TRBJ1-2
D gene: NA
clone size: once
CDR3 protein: CASSTRDPGVSYTF
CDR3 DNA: TGTGCCAGCAGCACACGGGACCCGGGTGTTAGCTACACCTTC

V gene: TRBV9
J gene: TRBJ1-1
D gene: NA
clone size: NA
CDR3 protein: CASSVAGGNTEAFF
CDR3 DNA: TGTGCCAGCAGCGTAGCAGGAGGGAACACTGAAGCTTTCTTT

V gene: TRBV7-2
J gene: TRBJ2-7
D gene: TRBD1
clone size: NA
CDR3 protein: CASSWDRGIYEQYF
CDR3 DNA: TGTGCCAGCAGTTGGGACAGGGGGATCTACGAGCAGTACTTC

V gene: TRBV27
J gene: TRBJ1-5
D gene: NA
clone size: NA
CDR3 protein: CASSLSPRQANNQPQHF
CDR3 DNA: TGTGCCAGCAGTTTATCACCGAGACAGGCGAACAATCAGCCCCAGCATTTT

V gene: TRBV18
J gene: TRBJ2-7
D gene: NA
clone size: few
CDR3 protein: CASSNVGEFEQYF
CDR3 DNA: TGTGCCAGCTCCAATGTAGGGGAGTTCGAGCAGTACTTC

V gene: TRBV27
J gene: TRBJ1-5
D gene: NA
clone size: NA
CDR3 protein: CASSPRRLQVQPQHF
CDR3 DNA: TGTGCCAGCAGCCCACGACGACTTCAAGTTCAGCCCCAGCATTTT

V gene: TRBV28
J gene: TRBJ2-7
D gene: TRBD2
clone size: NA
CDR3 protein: CASRLPASGSSYEQYF
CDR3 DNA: TGTGCCAGCAGGCTTCCCGCTAGCGGTAGCTCCTACGAGCAGTACTTC

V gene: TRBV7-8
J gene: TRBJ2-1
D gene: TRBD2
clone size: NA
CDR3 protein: CASSFLAGDIYNEQFF
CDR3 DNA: TGTGCCAGCAGCTTTCTAGCGGGAGACATTTACAATGAGCAGTTCTTC

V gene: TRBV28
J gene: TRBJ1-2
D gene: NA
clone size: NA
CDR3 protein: CASSLGHFNYGYTF
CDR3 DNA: TGTGCCAGCAGCCTGGGACATTTTAACTATGGCTACACCTTC

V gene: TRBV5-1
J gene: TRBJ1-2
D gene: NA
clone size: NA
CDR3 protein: CASSEAVGLGYGYTF
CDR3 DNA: TGCGCCAGCAGCGAGGCTGTGGGGTTAGGCTATGGCTACACCTTC